This note documents a single T cell receptor beta chain sequence. Its antigen remains unidentified. PCR involved 60 Vbeta and 13 Jbeta primers. Sequencing was performed with immunoSEQ multiplex PCR; in TCRdb, only in-frame clones are kept and a portion is missing. The sample lists over 120,000 clones, 65% to 85% occurring once. The data were obtained in a study of cytomegalovirus exposure and HLA in healthy donors. Study-level results: A later analysis found that most CMV-associated TCR beta chains appeared HLA-restricted. TCR beta sequences reportedly predicted most subjects' HLA-A and HLA-B alleles accurately.

Germline values: CDR1 LNHDA, CDR2 SQIVND (reference sequence). V lost 1 base and J 12 bases, leaving 10 bases between the germline ends. The CDR3 is 12 amino acids. The J gene is TRBJ2-1, the V gene TRBV19, with D possibly TRBD2 on 6 matching bases. This TCR was sampled from a man aged 50 to 60 in good health and CMV-seronegative. Sequenced sample: PBMCs. This CDR3 is CASSIGQGGQFF. CDR3 in DNA: TGTGCCAGTAGTATAGGTCAGGGAGGGCAGTTCTTC.